A selection of T cell receptor beta chains follows, all from one sample in a study of T cell repertoires and HLA-DP antigens. No antigens are known for them. Profiling relied on immunoSEQ multiplex PCR, and the TCRdb table lists in-frame clones only, not all of them. Among about 110,000 clones, 85% to 95% were seen once, and the ten largest hold 0.25% to 0.3%. The sequencing input was CD4+ T cells from PBMCs. Receptors were obtained from a woman aged 18-29 years in good health and CMV-seronegative. Both conserved end residues are part of each CDR3. A D gene is named only where the DNA matches it firmly. Rows give clone size only sometimes, using once, few, many, or a class for an expanded clone.

cdr3_aa: CASSLGAYRVVADTQYF
cdr3_nt: TGTGCCAGCAGCTTGGGGGCCTACAGGGTTGTGGCAGATACGCAGTATTTT
d_call: .
v_call: TRBV5-5
clone_size: .
j_call: TRBJ2-3

cdr3_aa: CSVELGGRARTGELFF
cdr3_nt: TGCAGCGTTGAATTGGGCGGGAGGGCCCGAACCGGGGAGCTGTTTTTT
d_call: TRBD2
v_call: TRBV29-1
clone_size: .
j_call: TRBJ2-2

cdr3_aa: CATVGGRRNNYGYTF
cdr3_nt: TGTGCCACCGTGGGGGGGCGACGGAATAACTATGGCTACACCTTC
d_call: .
v_call: TRBV6-5
clone_size: .
j_call: TRBJ1-2

cdr3_aa: CASERNTGELFF
cdr3_nt: TGTGCCAGCGAACGGAACACCGGGGAGCTGTTTTTT
d_call: .
v_call: TRBV6-6
clone_size: .
j_call: TRBJ2-2

cdr3_aa: CASSLLLQGIGELFF
cdr3_nt: TGCGCCAGCAGCTTACTATTACAGGGAATCGGTGAACTGTTTTTT
d_call: .
v_call: TRBV5-1
clone_size: .
j_call: TRBJ1-4

cdr3_aa: CASSFNLQGTNYGYTF
cdr3_nt: TGTGCCAGCAGCTTTAACCTACAGGGCACCAACTATGGCTACACCTTC
d_call: .
v_call: TRBV7-9
clone_size: .
j_call: TRBJ1-2

cdr3_aa: CASSLGGVFTDTQYF
cdr3_nt: TGTGCCAGCAGCTTAGGGGGCGTCTTCACAGATACGCAGTATTTT
d_call: .
v_call: TRBV11-2
clone_size: .
j_call: TRBJ2-3

cdr3_aa: CASSPDRGLAKNIQYF
cdr3_nt: TGCGCCAGCAGCCCCGACAGGGGTTTAGCCAAAAACATTCAGTACTTC
d_call: TRBD1
v_call: TRBV4-1
clone_size: .
j_call: TRBJ2-4

cdr3_aa: CASRTAGEAFF
cdr3_nt: TGTGCCAGCAGGACAGCAGGTGAAGCTTTCTTT
d_call: .
v_call: TRBV6-5
clone_size: .
j_call: TRBJ1-1

cdr3_aa: CASRARQDFTEAFF
cdr3_nt: TGTGCCAGCAGGGCCAGACAGGATTTCACTGAAGCTTTCTTT
d_call: .
v_call: TRBV4-2
clone_size: .
j_call: TRBJ1-1

cdr3_aa: CASSPLRSSYEQYF
cdr3_nt: TGTGCCAGCTCACCCCTGAGAAGCTCCTACGAGCAGTACTTC
d_call: .
v_call: TRBV18
clone_size: .
j_call: TRBJ2-7

cdr3_aa: CASRTGTSVETQYF
cdr3_nt: TGTGCCAGCAGAACCGGGACGAGCGTAGAGACCCAGTACTTC
d_call: .
v_call: TRBV7-9
clone_size: .
j_call: TRBJ2-5

cdr3_aa: CASSLSPGTGYGYTF
cdr3_nt: TGTGCCAGCAGTTTATCCCCCGGGACAGGGTATGGCTACACCTTC
d_call: TRBD1
v_call: TRBV27
clone_size: .
j_call: TRBJ1-2

cdr3_aa: CASREDGGYEQYF
cdr3_nt: TGTGCCTCTAGAGAGGACGGGGGCTACGAGCAGTACTTC
d_call: .
v_call: TRBV19
clone_size: .
j_call: TRBJ2-7

cdr3_aa: CASSGTSGRADTQYF
cdr3_nt: TGTGCCAGCAGCGGTACTAGCGGGAGGGCAGATACGCAGTATTTT
d_call: TRBD2
v_call: TRBV6-6
clone_size: .
j_call: TRBJ2-3

cdr3_aa: CASSPGRSKNIQYF
cdr3_nt: TGTGCCAGCTCACCAGGCAGGTCCAAAAACATTCAGTACTTC
d_call: .
v_call: TRBV18
clone_size: .
j_call: TRBJ2-4

cdr3_aa: CASSLFPGQGVTDTQYF
cdr3_nt: TGTGCCAGCAGCTTGTTCCCTGGACAGGGGGTCACAGATACGCAGTATTTT
d_call: TRBD1
v_call: TRBV5-5
clone_size: .
j_call: TRBJ2-3

cdr3_aa: CASSRQGQGTEAFF
cdr3_nt: TGTGCCAGCAGCAGACAGGGGCAGGGGACTGAAGCTTTCTTT
d_call: TRBD1
v_call: TRBV9
clone_size: .
j_call: TRBJ1-1

cdr3_aa: CASSGTAGWANVLTF
cdr3_nt: TGCGCCAGCAGCGGGACTGCTGGCTGGGCCAACGTCCTGACTTTC
d_call: .
v_call: TRBV5-1
clone_size: once
j_call: TRBJ2-6

cdr3_aa: CAISDRTGLGSYNEQFF
cdr3_nt: TGTGCCATCAGTGACAGGACTGGACTAGGATCCTACAATGAGCAGTTCTTC
d_call: TRBD2
v_call: TRBV10-3
clone_size: .
j_call: TRBJ2-1

cdr3_aa: CASSSLTGRNGYTF
cdr3_nt: TGTGCCAGCAGTTCCCTGACAGGGAGGAATGGCTACACCTTC
d_call: TRBD1
v_call: TRBV27
clone_size: few
j_call: TRBJ1-2

cdr3_aa: CASSRTGGRSGELFF
cdr3_nt: TGTGCCAGCAGCCGGACAGGGGGAAGGTCCGGGGAGCTGTTTTTT
d_call: TRBD1
v_call: TRBV7-2
clone_size: .
j_call: TRBJ2-2

cdr3_aa: CASSLVGDRASRF
cdr3_nt: TGTGCCAGCAGCTTAGTGGGGGACAGGGCGTCCCGATTT
d_call: TRBD1
v_call: TRBV7-8
clone_size: .
j_call: TRBJ1-1

cdr3_aa: CASSQGGVPWAKNIQYF
cdr3_nt: TGCGCCAGCAGCCAAGGAGGGGTCCCTTGGGCAAAAAACATTCAGTACTTC
d_call: .
v_call: TRBV4-1
clone_size: .
j_call: TRBJ2-4

cdr3_aa: CASSFGTGGEHQPQHF
cdr3_nt: TGTGCCAGCAGTTTCGGGACAGGGGGCGAACATCAGCCCCAGCATTTT
d_call: TRBD1
v_call: TRBV28
clone_size: .
j_call: TRBJ1-5

cdr3_aa: CASRRTDRAGSPLHF
cdr3_nt: TGTGCCAGCAGGCGTACGGACAGGGCGGGATCACCCCTCCACTTT
d_call: TRBD1
v_call: TRBV7-2
clone_size: few
j_call: TRBJ1-6

cdr3_aa: CASSGAGGDTEAFF
cdr3_nt: TGCGCCAGCAGCGGGGCTGGGGGGGACACTGAAGCTTTCTTT
d_call: .
v_call: TRBV5-1
clone_size: .
j_call: TRBJ1-1

cdr3_aa: CSARDDTQYF
cdr3_nt: TGCAGTGCTAGAGATGATACGCAGTATTTT
d_call: .
v_call: TRBV20-1
clone_size: .
j_call: TRBJ2-3

cdr3_aa: CASSLQEQNTGELFF
cdr3_nt: TGTGCCAGCTCCCTGCAGGAGCAGAACACCGGGGAGCTGTTTTTT
d_call: .
v_call: TRBV6-1
clone_size: .
j_call: TRBJ2-2

cdr3_aa: CASSGRLAGGRETQYF
cdr3_nt: TGTGCCAGCAGTGGGCGACTAGCGGGAGGTAGAGAGACCCAGTACTTC
d_call: TRBD2
v_call: TRBV2
clone_size: .
j_call: TRBJ2-5

cdr3_aa: CASSQELTERGEGEKLFF
cdr3_nt: TGCGCCAGCAGCCAAGAGTTAACCGAACGTGGGGAAGGGGAAAAACTGTTTTTT
d_call: .
v_call: TRBV4-3
clone_size: .
j_call: TRBJ1-4

cdr3_aa: CASVRESYGYTF
cdr3_nt: TGTGCCAGCGTGCGAGAAAGCTATGGCTACACCTTC
d_call: .
v_call: TRBV2
clone_size: .
j_call: TRBJ1-2

cdr3_aa: CASSLGGWGNEQFF
cdr3_nt: TGTGCCAGCAGCTTAGGGGGTTGGGGAAATGAGCAGTTCTTC
d_call: .
v_call: TRBV7-2
clone_size: .
j_call: TRBJ2-1

cdr3_aa: CASRWDRVSGELFF
cdr3_nt: TGTGCCAGCAGGTGGGACCGCGTCTCCGGGGAGCTGTTTTTT
d_call: .
v_call: TRBV7-2
clone_size: .
j_call: TRBJ2-2

cdr3_aa: CASSSSGQIPSGYGNQPQHF
cdr3_nt: .
d_call: .
v_call: TRBV28
clone_size: once
j_call: TRBJ1-5

cdr3_aa: CASSLDRGYTF
cdr3_nt: TGTGCCAGCAGTTTAGACAGAGGCTACACCTTC
d_call: .
v_call: TRBV28
clone_size: .
j_call: TRBJ1-2

cdr3_aa: CASSLPGTRGGELFF
cdr3_nt: TGTGCCAGCAGCTTGCCCGGGACTCGGGGCGGGGAGCTGTTTTTT
d_call: .
v_call: TRBV5-6
clone_size: once
j_call: TRBJ2-2

cdr3_aa: CASSYGSGTVNYGYTF
cdr3_nt: TGTGCCAGCAGCTATGGATCCGGGACAGTTAACTATGGCTACACCTTC
d_call: TRBD1
v_call: TRBV5-6
clone_size: .
j_call: TRBJ1-2

cdr3_aa: CASSRLSGLAGGRNEQFF
cdr3_nt: TGTGCCAGCTCACGTCTTTCAGGACTAGCGGGAGGGAGGAATGAGCAGTTCTTC
d_call: TRBD2
v_call: TRBV18
clone_size: .
j_call: TRBJ2-1

cdr3_aa: CASSRQGTTEAFF
cdr3_nt: TGTGCCAGCAGCCGACAGGGAACCACTGAAGCTTTCTTT
d_call: TRBD1
v_call: TRBV7-3
clone_size: .
j_call: TRBJ1-1

cdr3_aa: CASSRQGRISNEKLFF
cdr3_nt: TGTGCCAGCTCACGACAGGGGAGAATCTCTAATGAAAAACTGTTTTTT
d_call: TRBD1
v_call: TRBV18
clone_size: .
j_call: TRBJ1-4